These 31 T cell receptor beta chains share one sample of origin, sequenced in a study of T cells in Graves' hyperthyroidism and ophthalmopathy (dated by TCRdb to the late 2010s). The library came from multiplex PCR. Instrument on record: Illumina HiSeq 2000. The TCR beta CDR3 regions were amplified from RNA transcripts. The first round of RT-PCR for the TCR CDR3 was performed with the HTBI primer set and the Qiagen OneStep RT-PCR kit. TCRdb passed the public sequencing reads through fastp at Q25 and MiXCR, retaining productive beta sequences. Identical CDR3 proteins give one entry, which carries the most common genes and DNA. A total of about 560,000 distinct CDR3 sequences appear in this sample, 15% to 18% of them only once. The top ten constitute 7.3% of the sample. Sequenced: blood. These receptors came from a woman aged 25 to 39 with Graves' hyperthyroidism.

CDR3 sequence reads: CASSEYGYNEQFF. Here the CDR3 DNA reads TGTGCCAGCAGTGAATATGGTTACAATGAGCAGTTCTTC. The V gene is TRBV25-1, the J gene TRBJ2-1; D is ambiguous. The CDR3 consists of 13 residues. Trimming left V 0 bases short and J 4 bases short, with 4 bases between. In germline, CDR1 is MGHDK, CDR2 SYGVNS.

This clonotype was seen a few times. The chain combines TRBV19 with TRBJ2-7; 7 nucleotides align to TRBD1. The CDR3 runs to 15 residues. The ends lost 6 bases at V and 0 bases at J; junction bases unmatched: 8. In germline, CDR1 is LNHDA, CDR2 SQIVND (reference sequence). CDR3 sequence: CASRSTGASSYEQYF. Here the CDR3 DNA reads TGTGCCAGTAGATCTACAGGGGCCAGCTCCTACGAGCAGTACTTC.

This clonotype has a handful of counts. At one boundary the junction diverges from the germline segment, which might be a read error. The chain recombines TRBV25-1 with TRBJ1-3, with D perhaps TRBD1 (5 bases). This CDR3 comprises 16 residues. CDR1 MGHDK and CDR2 SYGVNS come from the germline V gene. CDR3 sequence (DNA): TGTGCCAGCAGTGCATCCTGGGACGGCTCTGGAAATACCATATATTTT. Encoded protein: CASSASWDGSGNTIYF.

A word on this clonotype: A much bigger clone sits one base away, suggesting this may be a read error. The V call is TRBV11-2, the J call TRBJ2-5, with D perhaps TRBD1 (6 bases). CDR1 and CDR2 from the germline V gene are SGHAT and FQNNGV. The CDR3 runs to 13 residues. This chain's CDR3 is CVSKQGGEETQYF. DNA for the CDR3: TGTGTCAGCAAACAGGGTGGGGAAGAGACCCAGTACTTC.

The V gene is TRBV5-1, the J gene TRBJ1-2; perhaps TRBD1 as D (6 bases). The germline V gene encodes CDR1 SGHRS and CDR2 YFSETQ. The ends were cut back, 0 bases at V and 4 bases at J, with 13 bases in the middle. CDR3 length equals 15 residues. CDR3 protein: CASSLELGAGYGYTF. The CDR3, as DNA: TGCGCCAGCAGCTTGGAGCTGGGGGCTGGCTATGGCTACACCTTC.

This clonotype was counted many times. The rearrangement links TRBV27 to TRBJ1-5, with 7 bases matching TRBD1. CDR3 size: 15 residues. After removal of 5 bases from V and 9 bases from J, the junction contained 13 bases not matched to a gene. Per germline, CDR1 MNHEY and CDR2 SMNVEV (reference sequence). This CDR3 reads CASSPNRGMGTPQHF. CDR3 nucleotide sequence: TGTGCCAGCAGTCCAAACAGGGGAATGGGCACGCCCCAGCATTTT.

This chain links TRBV7-2 with TRBJ1-1; a possible D gene is TRBD1 (5 bases). V lost 1 base, J lost 14 bases, and 17 bases lay in between. Germline-derived CDR1 and CDR2 are SGHTA and FQGNSA. There are 13 residues in the CDR3. CDR3 protein: CASSLGRAPEIFF. CDR3 DNA: TGTGCCAGCAGCTTAGGCAGGGCCCCCGAGATCTTCTTT.

This clonotype has ten or more counts. The V and J genes are TRBV5-1 and TRBJ2-2; maybe TRBD2 (6 bases). Germline CDR1 and CDR2: SGHRS and YFSETQ. The CDR3 extends over 14 amino acids. V was shortened by 1 base and J by 5 bases, with 9 bases between the two germline ends. CDR3 residues: CASSLSAGTGELFF. CDR3 in DNA: TGCGCCAGCAGCTTGTCAGCGGGTACCGGGGAGCTGTTTTTT. The complete variable domain, with remaining parts taken from reference TRBV5-1 and TRBJ2-2, reads KAGVTQTPRYLIKTRGQQVTLSCSPISGHRSVSWYQQTPGQGLQFLFEYFSETQRNKGNFPGRFSGRQFSNSRSEMNVSTLELGDSALYLCASSLSAGTGELFFGEGSRLTVL.

Ten or more counts support this clonotype. DNA for the CDR3: TGTGCCAGCAGTATACCGGGAGGCACCTACGAGCAGTACTTC. Translating gives CASSIPGGTYEQYF. The genes are TRBV6-1 and TRBJ2-7, with 7 nucleotides matching TRBD2. Germline trimming cut 5 bases from V and 2 bases from J; bases unmatched to any gene: 6. CDR3 length: 14 amino acids. In germline, CDR1 is MNHNS, CDR2 SASEGT.

This clonotype has ten or more counts. The rearrangement joins TRBV11-2 to TRBJ2-5; D possibly uses TRBD1 or TRBD2 (5 bases each). Germline values: CDR1 SGHAT, CDR2 FQNNGV. Trimming took 7 bases from V and 1 from J, leaving 10 bases between them. The CDR3 is 13 amino acids. This chain's CDR3 is CASTPGAQETQYF. CDR3 coding DNA: TGTGCCAGCACCCCCGGGGCCCAAGAGACCCAGTACTTC. Based on the CDR3 plus reference TRBV11-2 and TRBJ2-5, the full variable domain is EAGVAQSPRYKIIEKRQSVAFWCNPISGHATLYWYQQILGQGPKLLIQFQNNGVVDDSQLPKDRFSAERLKGVDSTLKIQPAKLEDSAVYLCASTPGAQETQYFGPGTRLLVL.

This clonotype was recorded many times. The chain links TRBV4-3 to TRBJ2-3; D not resolved. V dropped 0 bases and J dropped 2 bases, with 9 bases sitting between them. Germline V gene sequence: CDR1 LGHNA, CDR2 YSLEER. The CDR3 totals 15 residues. The CDR3, as DNA: TGCGCCAGCAGCCAAGATGGCTTGAACACAGATACGCAGTATTTT. Protein product: CASSQDGLNTDTQYF.

In its sample, this clonotype was seen many times. The chain recombines TRBV5-4 with TRBJ2-2; D is possibly TRBD1 or TRBD2 (5 bases each). Trimming left V 0 bases short and J 3 bases short, with 12 bases between. The CDR3 sequence is 16 residues long. Germline-derived CDR1 and CDR2 are SGHNT and YYREEE (reference sequence). CDR3 sequence (DNA): TGTGCCAGCAGCTTGGCCTTGGGGGTACACACCGGGGAGCTGTTTTTT. Protein product: CASSLALGVHTGELFF.

This clonotype appeared a few times. V gene TRBV2 combines with J gene TRBJ2-3; 12 bases align to TRBD2. The CDR3 loop spans 17 amino acids. Germline-derived CDR1 and CDR2 are SNHLY and FYNNEI. V was pared by 9 bases and J by 2 bases, with 12 bases of the junction left unmatched. The CDR3 nucleotides read TGTGCCAGTCCCCCTAGTCGACTAGCGGGAGACACAGATACGCAGTATTTT. It is translated as CASPPSRLAGDTDTQYF.

This clonotype showed up many times. V usage is TRBV12-3 or TRBV12-4 and J usage is TRBJ2-1; unclear D gene. V was clipped by 6 bases and J by 0 bases, with 18 bases between them. This CDR3 has 17 amino acids. CDR3 region: CASSTPLHPSSYNEQFF. The CDR3 nucleotides are TGTGCCAGCAGCACCCCCTTACATCCGAGCTCCTACAATGAGCAGTTCTTC.

This clonotype was observed many times. The chain has TRBV2 and TRBJ1-1, with a possible D match to TRBD1 (5 bases). The CDR3 is made up of 17 amino acids. The germline CDR1 and CDR2 sequences are SNHLY and FYNNEI. V dropped 5 bases and J dropped 3 bases, with 22 bases sitting between them. DNA of the CDR3: TGTGCCAGCAGTTTGGACATATTGGGATCGGGGGACACTGAAGCTTTCTTT. Amino acids: CASSLDILGSGDTEAFF.

This clonotype was recorded many times. V is TRBV12-3 or TRBV12-4 and J is TRBJ2-7; tentatively, D is TRBD1 or TRBD2 (6 bases each). Trimming removed 5 bases from V and 4 bases from J, with 24 bases in between. There are 17 residues in the CDR3. The CDR3 nucleotides are TGTGCCAGCAGTCCCCAAAACAGGGAGGTTGTGATTTACGAGCAGTACTTC. Translation: CASSPQNREVVIYEQYF.

The rearrangement links TRBV7-2 to TRBJ2-7, with D tentatively TRBD1 (6 bases). CDR3 length equals 14 residues. The V gene's germline CDR1 is SGHTA and CDR2 FQGNSA. The germline V and J ends were trimmed by 5 bases and 2 bases, with 13 bases remaining between them. The CDR3 spells CASSPGHGPYEQYF. DNA for the CDR3: TGTGCCAGCAGCCCGGGACATGGTCCCTACGAGCAGTACTTC.

This clonotype came up many times. This chain connects TRBV27 to TRBJ2-1; the D gene could be TRBD1 or TRBD2 (6 bases each). The germline V gene encodes CDR1 MNHEY and CDR2 SMNVEV (reference sequence). With 2 bases removed from V and 4 bases from J, the gap between germline ends came to 15 bases. This CDR3 region has 16 residues. The CDR3 DNA reads TGTGCCAGCAGTTTACGGCCCGGGGGCGATTACAATGAGCAGTTCTTC. Protein: CASSLRPGGDYNEQFF.

This clonotype showed up many times. This sequence joins TRBV4-1 and TRBJ2-3; 7 nucleotides line up with TRBD1. V was pared by 6 bases and J by 4 bases, with 7 bases of the junction left unmatched. The CDR3 loop spans 14 amino acids. Germline CDR1 MGHRA, CDR2 YSYEKL. This chain's CDR3 is CASRRTGGADTQYF. CDR3 nucleotides: TGCGCCAGCAGACGGACAGGTGGAGCAGATACGCAGTATTTT.

This clonotype was counted at least ten times. J is TRBJ2-1 and V is TRBV12-3 or TRBV12-4, with D possibly matching TRBD2 (6 bases). V was cut by 6 bases and J by 10 bases, with 16 bases left in between. This CDR3 is built from 13 residues. The CDR3 loop reads CASRTSQGGEQFF. DNA of the CDR3: TGTGCCAGCAGAACCTCCCAAGGAGGGGAGCAGTTCTTC.

This clonotype was seen many times. The V gene is TRBV7-2, the J gene TRBJ2-7, with D tentatively TRBD1 (7 bases). The CDR3 spans 19 residues. Trimming pared 1 base from V and 3 bases from J, leaving 25 bases between. The germline V gene has CDR1 SGHTA and CDR2 FQGNSA. CDR3: CASSLGGETDREARYEQYF. DNA of the CDR3: TGTGCCAGCAGCTTAGGTGGCGAGACAGACAGGGAGGCCCGCTACGAGCAGTACTTC.

There are many counts of this clonotype. The chain joins TRBV28 to TRBJ2-3, with unresolved D. The CDR3 sequence is 15 residues long. V lost 2 bases and J lost 1, with 10 bases in between. Germline V gene data show CDR1 as MDHEN and CDR2 as SYDVKM. The DNA of the CDR3 is TGTGCCAGCAGTTTAGCCAAGCTGGGCACAGATACGCAGTATTTT. This encodes CASSLAKLGTDTQYF.

This clonotype came up many times. CDR3 loop: CAWSDMYEQYF. CDR3 nucleotides: TGTGCCTGGAGCGATATGTACGAGCAGTACTTC. The chain recombines TRBV30 with TRBJ2-7; D unresolved. V was pared by 3 bases and J by 4 bases, with 7 bases between. Germline CDR1 and CDR2: GTSNPN and SVGIG (reference sequence). The CDR3 covers 11 residues.

This clonotype was counted at least ten times. The chain combines TRBV6-5 with TRBJ2-1; 8 bases fit TRBD1. The CDR3 spans 14 residues. Trimming cost V 2 bases and J 6 bases; bases outside gene matches: 3. CDR1 is MNHEY and CDR2 is SVGAGI in the germline V gene. DNA for the CDR3: TGTGCCAGCAGTTACGGAGGACAGGGCAATGAGCAGTTCTTC. Its protein product is CASSYGGQGNEQFF.

As regards this clonotype: This may be a read error, as it is one base from a much larger clone. V and J are TRBV6-1 and TRBJ2-3, with D possibly TRBD1 on 7 matching bases. The CDR3 length is 16 residues. Germline V gene lookup returns CDR1 MNHNS and CDR2 SASEGT. With 0 bases removed from V and 5 bases from J, the gap between germline ends came to 15 bases. The CDR3 nucleotides read TGTGCCAGCAGTGAAGCTTGGGGGGACAGAGGAGATACGCAGTATTTT. Translating gives CASSEAWGDRGDTQYF.

This clonotype was seen repeatedly, ten times or more. The chain employs TRBV2 and TRBJ2-3, with D tentatively TRBD1 or TRBD2 (5 bases each). CDR1 SNHLY and CDR2 FYNNEI come from the germline V gene. CDR3 length: 14 amino acids. Trimming removed 8 bases from V and 3 bases from J, with 15 bases in between. The CDR3 spells CASVRGGRTDTQYF. The CDR3 DNA reads as TGTGCCAGCGTGAGGGGCGGGCGGACAGATACGCAGTATTTT.

At least ten counts were recorded for this clonotype. The rearrangement uses TRBV10-3 and TRBJ2-2; 9 bases map to TRBD1. This CDR3 comprises 15 residues. V dropped 5 bases and J dropped 3; count of bases not matched to a gene: 4. CDR1 and CDR2 (germline): ENHRY, SYGVKD. CDR3 bases: TGTGCCATCAGTACCGGGACAGGGCACACCGGGGAGCTGTTTTTT. It yields the protein CAISTGTGHTGELFF.

As for this clonotype: This could be a read error, since a much larger clone is one nucleotide away. The J gene is TRBJ2-7, the V gene TRBV28; 12 nucleotides match TRBD2. Germline V gene sequence: CDR1 MDHEN, CDR2 SYDVKM. J lost 4 bases, V lost 8 bases, and 12 bases had no gene match. CDR3 length equals 16 residues. DNA for the CDR3: TGTGCCAGCGGTTCACATCGACTAGCGGGAGTTTACGAGCAGTACTTC. This encodes CASGSHRLAGVYEQYF.

The gene calls are TRBV5-5 and TRBJ1-1; 8 bases line up with TRBD1. The CDR3 extends over 16 amino acids. Germline V gene data show CDR1 as SGHKS and CDR2 as YYEKEE (reference sequence). Trimming at V came to 2 bases and at J to 1 base, leaving 7 bases not matched to a gene. The DNA of the CDR3 is TGTGCCAGCAGCTTACGGGACAGGTGGACGAACACTGAAGCTTTCTTT. This encodes CASSLRDRWTNTEAFF.

This clonotype occurred many times. The DNA for the CDR3 is TGTGCCAGCAGCTTAGCGGTTAACACCGGGGAGCTGTTTTTT. It specifies CASSLAVNTGELFF. The J gene is TRBJ2-2, the V gene TRBV7-9; D not certain. CDR3 size: 14 residues. Trimming took 0 bases from V and 2 from J, leaving 4 bases between them. Germline CDR1 and CDR2: SEHNR and FQNEAQ (reference sequence).

There are a few counts of this clonotype. The V and J genes are TRBV4-2 and TRBJ2-4; D may be TRBD2 (7 bases). Trimming stripped 0 bases from V and 7 bases from J, with 13 bases between. The CDR3 contains 15 residues. Germline lookup yields CDR1 LGHNA and CDR2 YNFKEQ. CDR3 protein: CASSQEWGGANIQYF. CDR3 coding DNA: TGTGCCAGCAGCCAAGAATGGGGGGGGGCGAACATTCAGTACTTC.